The 15 T cell receptor beta chains given below trace back to one sample, sequenced in a study of vaccination effects on CD4 cells after COVID-19. Expansion with viral peptide pools was applied to antigen-specific CD4+ T cells by the ViraFEST assay prior to sequencing. Cultured cells yielded isolated CD4+ T cells after less than 11 days. Vaccine recipients, nucleocapsid antibody negative, had no prior SARS-CoV-2 infection. No antigens are known for them. Sequencing was performed with immunoSEQ multiplex PCR; in TCRdb, only in-frame clones are kept and a portion is missing. The table lists tens of thousands of clones, roughly two thirds of them singletons. The sample was CD4+ T cells from PBMCs cultured with HCoV-NL63 spike peptides, taken before COVID-19 vaccination. Receptors were obtained from a human donor who received a COVID-19 vaccine.

This clone occurred a few times. J is TRBJ1-2 and V is TRBV2, with TRBD1 as a possible D gene (6 bases). The CDR3 loop spans 13 amino acids. Germline-derived CDR1 and CDR2 are SNHLY and FYNNEI. V gave up 6 bases and J gave up 7 bases, with 15 bases separating them. The CDR3: CASSGRGSPGYTF. DNA of the CDR3: TGTGCCAGCAGCGGCAGGGGCTCTCCTGGCTACACCTTC.

The chain is built from TRBV5-1 and TRBJ2-7; D ambiguous. V was clipped by 3 bases and J by 2 bases, with 9 bases between them. CDR1 and CDR2 (germline): SGHRS, YFSETQ. This CDR3 region has 13 residues. The CDR3 bases are TGCGCCAGCAGCTCATCGACCCCCTACGAGCAGTACTTC. Residues: CASSSSTPYEQYF.

The gene calls are TRBV19 and TRBJ2-5; D assignment may be TRBD1 or TRBD2 (5 bases each). V was cut by 5 bases and J by 14 bases, with 15 bases left in between. The CDR3 length is 11 residues. CDR1 is LNHDA, CDR2 SQIVND, per germline (reference sequence). CDR3 amino acids: CASSAGTAAYF. The CDR3 DNA is TGTGCCAGTAGTGCCGGGACGGCAGCTTACTTC.

This clone was picked up a small number of times. This chain joins TRBV5-1 and TRBJ1-2, with 8 bases matching TRBD1. The CDR3 length is 15 residues. V was pared by 4 bases and J by 5 bases, with 10 bases of the junction left unmatched. CDR1 and CDR2 (germline): SGHRS, YFSETQ. The CDR3 bases are TGCGCCAGCAGCCAAGGGACAGGCTACGGATATGGCTACACCTTC. Its translation is CASSQGTGYGYGYTF.

This clone was recorded a few times. The chain joins TRBV6-5 to TRBJ1-4; 7 bases match TRBD1. Trimming took 2 bases from V and 5 from J; bases not matched to a gene: 5. The germline V gene has CDR1 MNHEY and CDR2 SVGAGI. The CDR3 contains 15 residues. The DNA for the CDR3 is TGTGCCAGCAGTTACCGGACAGGAAAAAATGAAAAACTGTTTTTT. Translation gives CASSYRTGKNEKLFF.

This clone was seen a few times. The V and J genes are TRBV5-4 and TRBJ1-6; unclear D gene. Per germline, CDR1 SGHNT and CDR2 YYREEE (reference sequence). There are 14 residues in the CDR3. Deletions cut 0 bases from V and 5 bases from J, with 6 bases between. In nucleotides, the CDR3 is TGTGCCAGCAGCTTGGATACAGATAATTCACCCCTCCACTTT. This translates into CASSLDTDNSPLHF.

V usage is TRBV5-4 and J usage is TRBJ2-7; D may be TRBD1 (5 bases). Trimming stripped 4 bases from V and 0 bases from J, with 8 bases between. Germline V gene lookup returns CDR1 SGHNT and CDR2 YYREEE (reference sequence). There are 13 residues in the CDR3. CDR3 amino acids: CASSPQGSYEQYF. The DNA for the CDR3 is TGTGCCAGCAGCCCCCAGGGCTCCTACGAGCAGTACTTC.

The rearrangement links TRBV6-2 or TRBV6-3 to TRBJ2-1, with TRBD2 matching 7 bases. The V segment lost 2 bases and the J segment 8 bases; nucleotides outside the gene matches: 6. The CDR3 contains 14 residues. Germline values: CDR1 MNHEY, CDR2 SVGEGT. The CDR3 is CASSYVGGSYEQFF. CDR3 nucleotide sequence: TGTGCCAGCAGTTACGTGGGAGGGTCGTATGAGCAGTTCTTC.

This sequence joins TRBV5-1 and TRBJ2-1; 15 positions match TRBD2. The V and J ends lost 8 bases and 5 bases, in that order; junction bases with no gene match: 14. CDR3 size: 18 residues. CDR1 and CDR2 (germline): SGHRS, YFSETQ. CDR3 sequence: CARVEKGLAGGGDNEQFF. CDR3 coding DNA: TGCGCCAGGGTAGAAAAGGGACTAGCGGGAGGTGGAGACAATGAGCAGTTCTTC.

The gene calls are TRBV6-5 and TRBJ2-3; TRBD2 agrees at 8 bases. V lost 0 bases and J lost 1; bases outside the gene matches: 3. The CDR3 has 16 residues. Germline values: CDR1 MNHEY, CDR2 SVGAGI. CDR3: CASSYSSGEGTDTQYF. DNA for the CDR3: TGTGCCAGCAGTTACTCTAGCGGGGAGGGCACAGATACGCAGTATTTT.

The genes are TRBV7-8 and TRBJ2-1; TRBD1 is a possible D gene (6 bases). CDR3 length: 16 amino acids. Germline V CDR1 and CDR2: SGHVS, FQNEAQ. V gave up 5 bases and J gave up 6 bases, with 20 bases separating them. The CDR3 loop is CASSPRGGGLVNEQFF. CDR3 DNA: TGTGCCAGCAGCCCACGCGGTGGGGGCCTGGTCAATGAGCAGTTCTTC. The variable domain in full, completed from reference TRBV7-8 and TRBJ2-1, reads GAGVSQSPRYKVAKRGQDVALRCDPISGHVSLFWYQQALGQGPEFLTYFQNEAQLDKSGLPSDRFFAERPEGSVSTLKIQRTQQEDSAVYLCASSPRGGGLVNEQFFGPGTRLTVL.

J is TRBJ1-5 and V is TRBV6-9, with D perhaps TRBD1 (6 bases). V lost 0 bases to trimming and J lost 1 base, with 10 bases between them. There are 16 residues in the CDR3. Germline CDR1 MNHGY, CDR2 SVAAGI. This chain's CDR3 is CASSYSEQGSNQPQHF. CDR3 DNA sequence: TGTGCCAGCAGTTATTCGGAACAGGGAAGCAATCAGCCCCAGCATTTT.

The chain recombines TRBV2 with TRBJ2-6; D assignment may be TRBD1 or TRBD2 (6 bases each). The germline V and J ends were trimmed by 4 bases and 3 bases, with 10 bases remaining between them. CDR3 length: 15 amino acids. Germline V gives CDR1 SNHLY, CDR2 FYNNEI. CDR3 sequence: CASSGEGGGANVLTF. For the CDR3, the DNA is TGTGCCAGCAGTGGAGAGGGGGGTGGGGCCAACGTCCTGACTTTC.

This rearrangement joins TRBV20-1 to TRBJ2-4; D is perhaps TRBD1 or TRBD2 (5 bases each). This CDR3 is built from 15 residues. The V end was cut by 5 bases, the J end by 5 bases, with 19 bases between. Germline loops: CDR1 DFQATT, CDR2 SNEGSKA (reference sequence). CDR3 in amino acids: CSAGVGRLTENIQYF. For the CDR3, the DNA is TGCAGTGCTGGTGTGGGACGTCTCACCGAAAACATTCAGTACTTC.

The V and J genes are TRBV10-2 and TRBJ2-7; D assignment may be TRBD1 or TRBD2 (5 bases each). In germline, CDR1 is WSHSY, CDR2 SAAADI. V was trimmed by 3 bases and J by 3 bases, leaving 15 bases between them. The CDR3 totals 15 residues. CDR3 sequence (DNA): TGCGCCAGCAGTGACGAGGGGCGCAAATACTACGAGCAGTACTTC. It specifies CASSDEGRKYYEQYF.